A single sample is the source of the 16 T cell receptor beta chains below, sequenced in a study of circulating CD8 cells and anti-PD-1 response in melanoma. The QIAseq Immune Repertoire TCR panel built the libraries from approximately 15 ng of total RNA. MiXCR was run by TCRdb on the reads, yielding one entry per CDR3 protein. The sample has about 300 distinct CDR3 sequences, under 15% seen once; the top ten hold 80% to 90%. From live CD3+CD8+TCRalphabeta+ cells, four PD-1 and/or TIGIT subsets were sorted. The source material was CD8+ T cells from PBMCs, sampled at baseline or after one month of anti-PD-1 therapy (not recorded which). These receptors came from a human donor with melanoma.

This clonotype is termed medium-sized. This chain connects TRBV2 to TRBJ2-4; the match to TRBD2 covers 10 bases. V lost 0 bases and J lost 1; bases outside the gene matches: 12. Germline loops: CDR1 SNHLY, CDR2 FYNNEI. The CDR3 contains 20 residues. The CDR3 sequence is CASSEAGIAGGPGAKNIQYF. The DNA for the CDR3 is TGTGCCAGCAGTGAAGCAGGGATAGCGGGGGGCCCTGGGGCCAAAAACATTCAGTACTTC.

This clonotype is deemed medium-sized. CDR3 protein: CATSGERGTETQYF. The CDR3 DNA follows: TGTGCCACCTCGGGGGAGCGGGGCACGGAGACCCAGTACTTC. The rearrangement links TRBV6-1 to TRBJ2-5; 7 bases are shared with TRBD2. V was clipped by 10 bases and J by 5 bases; unmatched bases: 13. The germline V gene encodes CDR1 MNHNS and CDR2 SASEGT. This CDR3 comprises 14 residues.

This clonotype is deemed medium-sized. The chain links TRBV24-1 to TRBJ2-1; D is ambiguous. Germline lookup yields CDR1 KGHDR and CDR2 SFDVKD. Trimming removed 4 bases from V and 5 bases from J, with 14 bases in between. The CDR3 is 15 residues long. DNA of the CDR3: TGTGCCACCAGTGACACCCGGCCCCCTAACAATGAGCAGTTCTTC. The encoded protein is CATSDTRPPNNEQFF.

This clonotype rates as medium-sized. The chain combines TRBV28 with TRBJ1-1, with D possibly being TRBD1 (5 bases). The V end lost 5 bases, the J end lost 3 bases, and 13 bases lay between the germline ends. The germline V gene encodes CDR1 MDHEN and CDR2 SYDVKM. The CDR3 has 14 amino acids. CDR3 DNA: TGTGCCAGCAGTCCCGCGCGGGGGTACACTGAAGCTTTCTTT. Amino acid sequence: CASSPARGYTEAFF.

The rearrangement uses TRBV28 and TRBJ2-5; D is uncertain. V shed 3 bases and J shed 5 bases, with 16 bases lying between them. Germline V gene sequence: CDR1 MDHEN, CDR2 SYDVKM. The CDR3 totals 15 residues. The CDR3 region has the DNA TGTGCCAGCAGTTTTGCCAATTTTAGAACGGAGACCCAGTACTTC. This translates into CASSFANFRTETQYF.

The chain couples TRBV12-3 or TRBV12-4 to TRBJ1-1, with a possible D match to TRBD1 (5 bases). V gave up 6 bases and J gave up 4 bases, with 15 bases separating them. CDR3 size: 14 residues. CDR3 sequence reads: CASRPAGRGTEAFF. The CDR3 nucleotides read TGTGCCAGCAGGCCGGCAGGGCGGGGCACTGAAGCTTTCTTT.

In its sample, this clonotype ranks as medium-sized. This chain uses TRBV2 with TRBJ2-7, with a possible D match to TRBD1 (5 bases). The CDR3 spans 12 residues. Trimming took off 9 bases at V and 5 bases at J, with 14 bases between the two ends. Germline V gene data show CDR1 as SNHLY and CDR2 as FYNNEI. The CDR3 coding sequence is TGTGCCAGGAGAGCTTCAGGGAACGAGCAGTACTTC. It encodes CARRASGNEQYF.

On this clonotype: Germline and junction disagree at one end, which may indicate a read error. The chain uses TRBV25-1 and TRBJ2-7; 11 nucleotides agree with TRBD1. CDR3 length: 15 amino acids. Germline CDR1 is MGHDK and CDR2 is SYGVNS. CDR3 in DNA: TGTGCCAGCACCAAACCGGGACAGGGGGTTTACGAGCGGTACTTC. Amino acids: CASTKPGQGVYERYF.

This clonotype counts as medium-sized. The rearrangement uses TRBV27 and TRBJ2-7; possible D gene TRBD2, 6 bases. CDR3 length: 17 residues. From germline, CDR1 is MNHEY and CDR2 SMNVEV (reference sequence). The ends were cut back, 3 bases at V and 2 bases at J, with 20 bases in the middle. CDR3 in DNA: TGTGCCAGCAGTTTGACGACAAGCCTGGGGGGAGCCTACGAGCAGTACTTC. Protein product: CASSLTTSLGGAYEQYF.

By its share, this clonotype is large (0.1 to 1%). The V call is TRBV20-1, the J call TRBJ1-5; 7 bases match TRBD1. V lost 6 bases and J lost 6; bases outside the gene matches: 11. The germline gives CDR1 DFQATT, CDR2 SNEGSKA (reference sequence). The CDR3 has 14 amino acids. The chain's CDR3 is CSATSMTGLQPQHF. DNA for the CDR3: TGCAGTGCCACCTCGATGACAGGGCTTCAGCCCCAGCATTTT.

This clonotype is classed as medium-sized. V is TRBV19 and J is TRBJ2-1; TRBD2 might be the D (5 bases). Trimming removed 2 bases at V and 9 bases at J, with 5 bases between. CDR3 length: 11 residues. The germline V gene encodes CDR1 LNHDA and CDR2 SQIVND (reference sequence). The CDR3 DNA sequence: TGTGCCAGTAGTATAAGCGGTGAGCAGTTCTTC. Protein product: CASSISGEQFF.

This clonotype is classed as medium-sized (0.01 to 0.1%). This rearrangement joins TRBV2 to TRBJ2-5; 9 bases line up with TRBD2. Per the germline V gene, CDR1 is SNHLY and CDR2 is FYNNEI. The CDR3 is made up of 17 amino acids. The trim removed 1 base at V and 3 bases at J, leaving 9 bases unmatched. This chain's CDR3 is CASSEGLAGLPEETQYF. CDR3 sequence (DNA): TGTGCCAGCAGTGAAGGGCTAGCGGGGTTGCCAGAAGAGACCCAGTACTTC.

Points on this clonotype: Lacking the conserved final phenylalanine or tryptophan, this CDR3 likely reflects a read error. The chain is built from TRBV28 and TRBJ2-1, with a tentative D call TRBD1 (6 bases). This CDR3 has 14 residues. Germline values: CDR1 MDHEN, CDR2 SYDVKM. The CDR3 reads CASSFEGGYNEQFS. CDR3 in DNA: TGTGCTAGCAGCTTTGAAGGGGGCTACAATGAGCAGTTCTCC.

The chain carries TRBV2 and TRBJ2-1; no firm D call. Germline V CDR1 and CDR2: SNHLY, FYNNEI. Trimming shortened V by 6 bases and J by 10 bases, and 10 bases separated the two germline ends. The CDR3 has 11 residues. CDR3 DNA sequence: TGTGCCAGCAGCTCCGGTTGGGAGCAGTTCTTC. Translating gives CASSSGWEQFF.

By sample fraction, this clonotype is medium-sized. The chain carries TRBV4-1 and TRBJ1-6; D possibly corresponds to TRBD1 (6 bases). The CDR3 totals 15 residues. V lost 1 base to trimming and J lost 3 bases, with 7 bases between them. The V gene's germline CDR1 is MGHRA and CDR2 YSYEKL. The CDR3 region is CASSQATGYNSPLHF. The CDR3 nucleotides read TGCGCCAGCAGCCAAGCGACAGGCTATAATTCACCCCTCCACTTT.

This clonotype was seen a few times. The chain uses TRBV9 and TRBJ2-1; a possible D gene is TRBD2 (6 bases). The germline V gene has CDR1 SGDLS and CDR2 YYNGEE. Between the trimmed V and J ends, which lost 3 bases and 5 bases, there was a span of 12 bases. The CDR3 runs 14 residues. CDR3 residues: CASSASGSNNEQFF. The CDR3 DNA is TGTGCCAGCAGCGCGTCCGGGAGCAACAATGAGCAGTTCTTC.